This TCR beta chain emerged from a study of long-term antiretroviral therapy in people with HIV. At the survey level, the v3.0 immunoSEQ assay was run. Clones were read by immunoSEQ multiplex PCR, and TCRdb kept only the in-frame ones, dropping some. The sample shows 25,000 to 30,000 clones, approximately 80% of them seen only once. Whole-study findings and limits: Following ART, diversity rose but still fell short of transplant donor controls. Repertoires in HIV (unlike those of controls) had narrower CDR3 length ranges.

Trimming cost V 0 bases and J 10 bases, with 12 bases left between them. CDR1 and CDR2 (germline): SNHLY, FYNNEI. This CDR3 is 14 amino acids long. About this clone itself: The antigen is unknown.

The specimen was unsorted PBMCs, collected 3 years after starting antiretroviral therapy. The rearrangement joins TRBV2 to TRBJ1-4; D perhaps matches TRBD1 (5 bases). This receptor was obtained from a man aged 40-50 years with HIV. The CDR3 here is CASSEAGGTAKLFF. CDR3 DNA sequence: TGTGCCAGCAGTGAAGCAGGAGGGACCGCAAAACTGTTTTTT.